These T cell receptor beta chains were read from a single sample in a study of shared clonotypes between healthy human individuals. Sequencing used immunoSEQ multiplex PCR; TCRdb keeps in-frame clones, though not all of them. The table lists hundreds of thousands of clones, 97% of them singletons. Sequenced input: naive CD4+ T cells sorted from blood. These receptors came from a young woman in good health. CDR3s include the opening cysteine and the closing phenylalanine or tryptophan. The D gene is left open where the match is weak. Clone size appears in some rows only: once, few, many, or a class for an expanded clone.

>-|TRBJ1-2|TRBV11-2|-
CASSEDLNYGYTF
TGTGCCAGCAGCGAGGATCTTAACTATGGCTACACCTTC
>-|TRBJ1-2|TRBV30|-
CAWSRGSKVNGYTF
TGTGCCTGGAGTCGGGGCAGTAAAGTTAATGGCTACACCTTC
>-|TRBJ1-5|TRBV28|-
CASLSGSNQPQHF
TGTGCCAGCCTATCCGGTAGTAATCAGCCCCAGCATTTT
>TRBD1|TRBJ1-3|TRBV15|-
CATSRGQLGNTIYF
TGTGCCACCAGCAGGGGACAGCTTGGAAACACCATATATTTT
>-|TRBJ2-5|TRBV10-1|-
CASSAGGETQYF
TGCGCCAGCAGTGCCGGGGGCGAGACCCAGTACTTC
>-|TRBJ1-1|TRBV28|-
CASKAWGLNTEAFF
TGTGCCAGCAAGGCATGGGGGCTGAACACTGAAGCTTTCTTT
>-|TRBJ2-1|TRBV9|once
CASSVISSNEQFF
TGTGCCAGCAGCGTAATTTCCAGCAATGAGCAGTTCTTC
>-|TRBJ1-2|TRBV29-1|-
CSVNAGRAGYGYTF
TGCAGCGTTAACGCAGGGAGAGCTGGCTATGGCTACACCTTC
>-|TRBJ1-5|TRBV6-6|once
CASNQQPQHF
TGTGCCAGCAACCAACAGCCCCAGCATTTT
>-|TRBJ1-3|TRBV19|-
CASSPSWASGNTIYF
TGTGCCAGTAGTCCGTCGTGGGCCTCTGGAAACACCATATATTTT
>TRBD2|TRBJ2-7|TRBV30|-
CAWSPLAGAGEQYF
TGTGCCTGGAGTCCTCTAGCGGGAGCAGGCGAGCAGTACTTC
>-|TRBJ2-1|TRBV9|-
CASSVSRGEQFF
TGTGCCAGCAGCGTATCGAGGGGTGAGCAGTTCTTC
>-|TRBJ1-5|TRBV15|-
CATSRANQPQHF
TGTGCCACCAGCAGAGCCAATCAGCCCCAGCATTTT
>TRBD2|TRBJ2-1|TRBV28|-
CASSSVGWTSGSSYNEQFF
TGTGCCAGCAGTTCCGTAGGATGGACTAGCGGGAGTTCCTACAATGAGCAGTTCTTC
>-|TRBJ1-1|TRBV5-1|once
CASSLRTMNTEAFF
TGCGCCAGCAGCTTGCGGACCATGAACACTGAAGCTTTCTTT
>TRBD2|TRBJ2-1|TRBV15|-
CATSSSSGNFYNEQFF
TGTGCCACCAGCAGTTCTAGCGGGAACTTCTACAATGAGCAGTTCTTC
>-|TRBJ2-5|TRBV7-2|-
CASLGVSAETQYF
TGTGCCAGCCTAGGAGTCTCCGCGGAGACCCAGTACTTC
>-|TRBJ1-2|TRBV7-2|-
CASSSSSGYTF
TGTGCCAGCAGCTCCTCAAGTGGCTACACCTTC
>TRBD1|TRBJ2-7|TRBV7-2|-
CASSTKGALSYEQYF
TGTGCCAGCAGCACCAAGGGGGCCCTCTCCTACGAGCAGTACTTC
>-|TRBJ2-5|TRBV18|-
CASSLWTAEETQYF
TGTGCCAGCTCACTATGGACTGCTGAAGAGACCCAGTACTTC
>TRBD1|TRBJ2-7|TRBV27|-
CASGYKGAHEQYF
TGTGCCAGCGGGTACAAGGGGGCCCACGAGCAGTACTTC